This is a list of T cell receptor beta chains from one sample in a study of blood T cells in healthy people across ages. In TCRdb, the 5' RACE reads were re-called with MiXCR into one record per CDR3 protein. Found here are about 1,600,000 distinct CDR3 sequences, 42% of them singletons; the top ten hold roughly 7.7%. Sequences were obtained from blood. These TCRs come from a woman aged 18-29 years in good health. CDR3s include the opening cysteine and the closing phenylalanine or tryptophan. The order of the fields is clone size, V gene, D gene, J gene, CDR3 protein, CDR3 DNA. D genes are given only for firm matches. Clone size is shown for a subset of rows, as once, few, many or a class of expanded clone.

>few|TRBV6-5|TRBD2|TRBJ2-1
CASSNSGINLNEQFF
TGTGCCAGCAGTAATAGCGGGATCAACCTCAATGAGCAGTTCTTC
>.|TRBV7-2|TRBD2|TRBJ2-5
CVSSSLAGVGGETQYF
TGTGTCAGCAGCTCACTAGCGGGGGTGGGGGGAGAGACCCAGTACTTC
>few|TRBV4-1|.|TRBJ2-3
CASSQDAPGILGADTQYF
TGCGCCAGCAGCCAAGATGCCCCGGGAATTTTGGGGGCAGATACGCAGTATTTT
>many|TRBV12-3/TRBV12-4|TRBD2|TRBJ2-3
CASLAGTSQYF
TGTGCCAGCCTTGCCGGGACTAGTCAGTATTTT
>.|TRBV28|.|TRBJ2-3
CASILGGRTDTQYF
TGTGCCAGCATCCTAGGGGGACGCACAGATACGCAGTATTTT
>few|TRBV6-1|TRBD2|TRBJ2-1
CASRDISGSRINEQFF
TGTGCCAGCAGAGATATTAGCGGGAGTAGGATCAATGAGCAGTTCTTC
>.|TRBV2|.|TRBJ2-5
CASSEGIIIGSNQETQYF
TGTGCCAGCAGTGAAGGCATTATAATAGGATCCAACCAAGAGACCCAGTACTTC
>few|TRBV10-3|.|TRBJ2-7
CAISETGIDEQYF
TGTGCCATCAGTGAGACAGGGATCGACGAGCAGTACTTC
>.|TRBV10-3|.|TRBJ1-2
CTISDLAGQDYGYTF
TGCACCATCAGTGACCTGGCCGGGCAGGACTATGGCTACACCTTC
>.|TRBV9|TRBD2|TRBJ2-7
CASSPQASGATYEQYF
TGTGCCAGCAGCCCCCAGGCTAGCGGGGCAACCTACGAGCAGTACTTC
>.|TRBV12-3/TRBV12-4|.|TRBJ1-4
CASSLSVEKLFF
TGTGCCAGCAGTTTATCGGTTGAAAAACTGTTTTTT
>.|TRBV9|.|TRBJ2-3
CASSVSWEWGDTQYF
TGTGCCAGCAGCGTATCGTGGGAGTGGGGAGATACGCAGTATTTT
>few|TRBV7-9|TRBD2|TRBJ2-1
CASSLREGLYNEQFF
TGTGCCAGCAGCCTCCGGGAGGGCCTTTACAATGAGCAGTTCTTC
>.|TRBV4-1|TRBD2|TRBJ2-1
CASSQPGGAGEQFF
TGCGCCAGCAGCCAGCCCGGGGGGGCGGGTGAGCAGTTCTTC
>.|TRBV10-3|.|TRBJ1-4
CAIREGSGGEKLFF
TGTGCCATCAGGGAGGGGTCGGGAGGTGAAAAACTGTTTTTT